This T cell receptor (beta chain) came from a study of blood T cell repertoires in COVID-19. Original handling: From reference gene primer amplification, estimates of nucleated cell counts were derived. Profiling relied on immunoSEQ multiplex PCR, and the TCRdb table lists in-frame clones only, not all of them. From that table come the V and J calls and clone size; the DNA was used to work out D and trimming. The table includes roughly 310,000 clones, 90% detected once. This CDR3 is 15 amino acids long. Germline V gene lookup returns CDR1 GTSNPN and CDR2 SVGIG (reference sequence). Trimming took 0 bases from V and 2 from J, leaving 13 bases between them. Followed over time, Seattle patients had been enrolled while infection was active.

The sample was peripheral blood. The sequence was collected from a woman between 25 and 40 years old with COVID-19, enrolled during active disease. The chain couples TRBV30 to TRBJ2-5, with D perhaps matching TRBD2 (6 bases). CDR3 nucleotide sequence: TGTGCCTGGAGTGTACAAGGAGGGGCTCAAGAGACCCAGTACTTC. Its translation: CAWSVQGGAQETQYF.